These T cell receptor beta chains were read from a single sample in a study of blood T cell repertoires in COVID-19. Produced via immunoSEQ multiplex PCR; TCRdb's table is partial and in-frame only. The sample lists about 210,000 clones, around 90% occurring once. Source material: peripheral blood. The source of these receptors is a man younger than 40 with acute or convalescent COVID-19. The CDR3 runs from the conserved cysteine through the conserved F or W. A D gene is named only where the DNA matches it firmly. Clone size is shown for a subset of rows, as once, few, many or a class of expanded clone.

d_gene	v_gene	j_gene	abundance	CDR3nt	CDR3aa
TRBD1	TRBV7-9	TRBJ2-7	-	TGTGCCAGCAGCTCCCCAGGGGGCGCGTACTACGAGCAGTACTTC	CASSSPGGAYYEQYF
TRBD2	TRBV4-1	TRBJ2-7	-	TGCGCCAGCAGCCAAGCCCCGGGACTAGCACCCTACGAGCAGTACTTC	CASSQAPGLAPYEQYF
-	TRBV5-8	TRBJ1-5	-	TGTGCCAGCAGCTTGTTGTCAGGGGTTACGACAGGTCAGCCCCAGCATTTT	CASSLLSGVTTGQPQHF
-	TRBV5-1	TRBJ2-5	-	TGCGCCAGCAGCTCAGGACAAATACAAGAGACCCAGTACTTC	CASSSGQIQETQYF
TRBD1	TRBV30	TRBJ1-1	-	TGTGCCTGGACCGCGTCCGGGACAGGGTGGAAAGCTTTCTTT	CAWTASGTGWKAFF
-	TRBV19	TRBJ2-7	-	TGTGCCAGTAGTATACTTAAGGCGGCAGGGCGTAACGAGCAGTACTTC	CASSILKAAGRNEQYF
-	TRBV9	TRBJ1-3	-	TGTGCCAGCAGCCACAATTCCCAATCTGGAAACACCATATATTTT	CASSHNSQSGNTIYF
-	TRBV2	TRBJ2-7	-	TGTGCCAGCAGTGAAGAGGACTCAGGAGAGCAGTACTTC	CASSEEDSGEQYF
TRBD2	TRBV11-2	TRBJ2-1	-	TGTGCCAGCAGCCCCGGGAGGGCCTACTACAATGAGCAGTTCTTC	CASSPGRAYYNEQFF
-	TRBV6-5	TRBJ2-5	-	TGTGCCAGCAGTTCTAAGTTGCCCCCCCTAAGTACCCAGTACTTC	CASSSKLPPLSTQYF
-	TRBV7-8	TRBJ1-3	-	TGTGCCAGCAGCACCGGGAGATCAGGAAACACCATATATTTT	CASSTGRSGNTIYF
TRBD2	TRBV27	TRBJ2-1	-	TGTGCCAGCGGCCTAGCGGGAGGGCCCAATGAGCAGTTCTTC	CASGLAGGPNEQFF
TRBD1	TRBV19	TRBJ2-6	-	TGTGCCAGTAGCCCAGACAGGGGGCGTACTGGGGCCAACGTCCTGACTTTC	CASSPDRGRTGANVLTF
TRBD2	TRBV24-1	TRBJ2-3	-	TGTGCCACCAGTGACCCGGGACTAGCGAAGAGCACAGATACGCAGTATTTT	CATSDPGLAKSTDTQYF
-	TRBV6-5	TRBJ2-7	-	TGTGCCAGCAGCCTTCCCGGGACAAACTACGAGCAGTACTTC	CASSLPGTNYEQYF
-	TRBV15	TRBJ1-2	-	TGTGCCACCAGCAGAGACAGGGTTAAGTATGGCTACACCTTC	CATSRDRVKYGYTF
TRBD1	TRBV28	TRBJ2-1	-	TGTGCCAGCAGTGTACCGGGACAGGACTACAATGAGCAGTTCTTC	CASSVPGQDYNEQFF
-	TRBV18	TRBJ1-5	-	TGTGCCAGCTCAGACGAACAGACAAGCAATCAGCCCCAGCATTTT	CASSDEQTSNQPQHF
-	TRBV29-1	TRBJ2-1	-	TGCAGCGCGAAAAAGGGACTGGCGGCTGGATCATACAATGAGCAGTTCTTC	CSAKKGLAAGSYNEQFF
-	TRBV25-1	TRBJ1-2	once	TGTGCCAGCAGTGAAGAAGAGAGCAAGTTCTATGGCTACACCTTC	CASSEEESKFYGYTF
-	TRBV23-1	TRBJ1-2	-	TGCGCCAGCAATCCCCCGACAGATGCGATCTATGGCTACACCTTC	CASNPPTDAIYGYTF
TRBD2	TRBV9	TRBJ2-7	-	TGTGCCAGCAGCGCCGGACTAGCGGGAGAATGGGGTGAGCAGTACTTC	CASSAGLAGEWGEQYF
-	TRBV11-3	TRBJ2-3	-	TGTGCCAGCAGCCCCACGGGCGGGAGCACAGATACGCAGTATTTT	CASSPTGGSTDTQYF
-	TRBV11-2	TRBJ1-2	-	TGTGCCAGCAGCTTAGATACGGGTCACTATGGCTACACCTTC	CASSLDTGHYGYTF
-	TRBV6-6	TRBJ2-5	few	TGTGCCAGCAGTTACCGGAGGGCAGAGACCCAGTACTTC	CASSYRRAETQYF
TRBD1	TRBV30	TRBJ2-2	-	TGTGCCTGGGGACAGGGGGCCGGGGAGCTGTTTTTT	CAWGQGAGELFF
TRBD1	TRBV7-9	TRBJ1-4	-	TGTGCCAGCAGCCTAGGACAGGTCACCAGTAATGAAAAACTGTTTTTT	CASSLGQVTSNEKLFF
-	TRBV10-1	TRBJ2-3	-	TGCGCCAGCAGTGATGGGCGAGATACGCAGTATTTT	CASSDGRDTQYF
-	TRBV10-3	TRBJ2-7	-	TGTGCCATCAAGGGGGTTACGTCCTACGAGCAGTACTTC	CAIKGVTSYEQYF
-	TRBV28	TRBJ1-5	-	TGTGCCAGCAGTTCAAAAAGCAATCAGCCCCAGCATTTT	CASSSKSNQPQHF
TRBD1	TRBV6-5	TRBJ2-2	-	TGTGCAAGCCGACGGGACAGCACCGGGGAGCTGTTTTTT	CASRRDSTGELFF
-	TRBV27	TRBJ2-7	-	TGTGCCAGCAGTTTCTATTATCGGAGACAGCCCTACGAGCAGTACTTC	CASSFYYRRQPYEQYF
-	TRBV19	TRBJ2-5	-	TGTGCCAGTAGTGAGGGGGTTCAAGAGACCCAGTACTTC	CASSEGVQETQYF
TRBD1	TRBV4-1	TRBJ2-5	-	TGCGCCAGCAGCCTACAGGGGGCAGCAGAGACCCAGTACTTC	CASSLQGAAETQYF
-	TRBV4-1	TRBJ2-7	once	TGCGCCAGCAGCCTGTATTACAGGGACGTGAGAACTTACGAGCAGTACTTC	CASSLYYRDVRTYEQYF
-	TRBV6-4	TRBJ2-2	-	TGTGCCAGCAGTGACCAGGCAACCGGGGAGCTGTTTTTT	CASSDQATGELFF
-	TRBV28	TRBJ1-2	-	TGTGCCAGCAGTTTACAGAACTATGGCTACACCTTC	CASSLQNYGYTF
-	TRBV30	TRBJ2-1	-	TGTGCCTGTACTGTACCGCTGTACAATGAGCAGTTCTTC	CACTVPLYNEQFF
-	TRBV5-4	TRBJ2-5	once	TGTGCCAGCAGCTTTGGTGGCCCTCGATACCAAGAGACCCAGTACTTC	CASSFGGPRYQETQYF
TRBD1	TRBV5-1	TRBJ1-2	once	TGCGCCAGCAGCTTGGGAGGACAGGGGGGAATTGGCGGCTACACCTTC	CASSLGGQGGIGGYTF
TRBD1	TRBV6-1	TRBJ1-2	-	TGTGCCAGCAGTGAATGGGGACAGGGGGCAAACTATGGCTACACCTTC	CASSEWGQGANYGYTF
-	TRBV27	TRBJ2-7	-	TGTGCCAGCAGTATAAAGGGGCGAGACGAGCAGTACTTC	CASSIKGRDEQYF
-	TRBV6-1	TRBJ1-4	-	TGTGCCAGCAGTGAGAGGGAGACCGAAAAACTGTTTTTT	CASSERETEKLFF
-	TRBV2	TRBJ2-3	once	TGTGCCAGCAGCCGCCGGGACACCTCAACAGATACGCAGTATTTT	CASSRRDTSTDTQYF
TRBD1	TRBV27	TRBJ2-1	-	TGTGCCAGCAGTCCCCGGACAGGGTTGGGCAATGAGCAGTTCTTC	CASSPRTGLGNEQFF
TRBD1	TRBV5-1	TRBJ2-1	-	TGCGCCAGCAGCACCGGGACAGGGGGTTACAATGAGCAGTTCTTC	CASSTGTGGYNEQFF
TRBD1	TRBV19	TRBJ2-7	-	TGTGCCAGTAGTATGGGACAGGGGAATTACGAGCAGTACTTC	CASSMGQGNYEQYF
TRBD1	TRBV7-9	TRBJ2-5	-	TGTGCCAGCAGCTCACCAGGACAGGGGAGGCAGACCCAGTACTTC	CASSSPGQGRQTQYF
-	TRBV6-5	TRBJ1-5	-	TGTGCCAGCAGGCCCGGACTGAGTCAGCCCCAGCATTTT	CASRPGLSQPQHF
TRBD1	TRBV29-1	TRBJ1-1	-	TGCAGCGCCGTGGACAGGGAGGTAGCTTTCTTT	CSAVDREVAFF
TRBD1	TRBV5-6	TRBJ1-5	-	TGTGCCAGCAGGGACAGGGGGGGGGATCAGCCCCAGCATTTT	CASRDRGGDQPQHF
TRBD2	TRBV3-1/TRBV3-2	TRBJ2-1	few	TGTGCCAGCAGCTGGCGGGGGAGTCCGTACAATGAGCAGTTCTTC	CASSWRGSPYNEQFF